These 11 T cell receptor beta chains originate from one sample sequenced in a study of shared clonotypes between healthy human individuals. Some clones are missing from TCRdb's copy, which holds only in-frame ones; the method was immunoSEQ multiplex PCR. The sample contains some 350,000 clones, approximately 79% of which appear only once. The material sequenced was memory CD4+ T cells sorted from blood. Subset specified: CD45RA-negative fraction. All receptors come from a young man in good health.

This clone was counted only a few times. This sample includes further DNA sequences coding for the same CDR3. This chain connects TRBV2 to TRBJ2-7; TRBD2 agrees at 14 bases. The V gene end was trimmed by 6 bases and the J gene end by 4 bases; junction bases not matched to a gene: 8. The CDR3 length is 16 residues. In germline, CDR1 is SNHLY, CDR2 FYNNEI. The CDR3 loop reads CASRGGTSGRSYEQYF. In nucleotides, the CDR3 is TGTGCCAGCAGGGGAGGGACTAGCGGGAGATCGTACGAGCAGTACTTC.

This clone was seen a handful of times. The chain carries TRBV5-5 and TRBJ2-1; 8 bases are shared with TRBD1. The CDR3 totals 15 residues. Germline V gene sequence: CDR1 SGHKS, CDR2 YYEKEE (reference sequence). Unmatched junction bases numbered 5, after V lost 3 bases and J lost 3 bases. CDR3 in amino acids: CASSSGTGFYNEQFF. CDR3 nucleotides: TGTGCCAGCAGCTCCGGGACAGGATTCTACAATGAGCAGTTCTTC. Full variable domain (missing parts from reference TRBV5-5 and TRBJ2-1): DAGVTQSPTHLIKTRGQQVTLRCSPISGHKSVSWYQQVLGQGPQFIFQYYEKEERGRGNFPDRFSARQFPNYSSELNVNALLLGDSALYLCASSSGTGFYNEQFFGPGTRLTVL.

This clone has a single count. V is TRBV19 and J is TRBJ2-2; TRBD1 is a possible D gene (5 bases). The V end was cut by 9 bases, the J end by 1 base, with 9 bases between. This CDR3 region has 13 residues. CDR1 LNHDA and CDR2 SQIVND come from the germline V gene (reference sequence). CDR3 sequence reads: CASRARNTGELFF. CDR3 nucleotides: TGTGCCAGCAGGGCCCGGAACACCGGGGAGCTGTTTTTT.

This chain connects TRBV19 to TRBJ1-2; tentative D call: TRBD1 (5 bases). CDR1 is LNHDA, CDR2 SQIVND, per germline (reference sequence). There are 13 residues in the CDR3. Trimming took 5 bases from V and 4 from J, leaving 11 bases between them. CDR3 amino acids: CASSAGYGYGYTF. DNA for the CDR3: TGTGCCAGTAGTGCAGGGTACGGCTATGGCTACACCTTC.

This sequence joins TRBV4-1 and TRBJ1-2, with 8 bases matching TRBD1. V shed 4 bases and J 4 bases; nucleotides not matched to a gene: 11. This CDR3 is built from 16 residues. Germline loops: CDR1 MGHRA, CDR2 YSYEKL. The CDR3, as DNA: TGCGCCAGCAGCCTCGACAGGGGTCGAACCATCTATGGCTACACCTTC. Protein product: CASSLDRGRTIYGYTF.

The rearrangement uses TRBV18 and TRBJ1-1; TRBD1 agrees at 8 bases. Germline V gene data show CDR1 as KGHSH and CDR2 as LQKENI. The CDR3 covers 14 residues. The V segment lost 6 bases and the J segment 5 bases; nucleotides outside the gene matches: 8. The chain's CDR3 is CASSLQGARTEAFF. The DNA of the CDR3 is TGTGCCAGCTCTCTGCAGGGGGCTCGAACTGAAGCTTTCTTT.

Only one count was recorded for this clone. This chain uses TRBV28 with TRBJ2-2; D gene unclear. V was cut by 6 bases and J by 7 bases, with 3 bases left in between. The CDR3 totals 10 residues. Germline assignment: CDR1 MDHEN and CDR2 SYDVKM. CDR3 nucleotides: TGTGCCAGCAGGGACGGGGAGCTGTTTTTT. It yields the protein CASRDGELFF.

This clone has a single count. The chain has TRBV19 and TRBJ2-7, with D perhaps matching TRBD1 (6 bases). V was clipped by 4 bases and J by 2 bases, with 12 bases between them. Germline V gene sequence: CDR1 LNHDA, CDR2 SQIVND (reference sequence). The CDR3 extends over 14 amino acids. The CDR3 DNA reads as TGTGCCAGTAGTAGGGATGAGGGGGCCTACGAGCAGTACTTC. Translation: CASSRDEGAYEQYF.

CDR3 sequence: CASSRGLASNNEQFF. The CDR3 region has the DNA TGTGCCAGCAGTAGAGGACTAGCCTCAAACAATGAGCAGTTCTTC. J is TRBJ2-1 and V is TRBV7-2; TRBD2 agrees at 8 bases. Trimming at V came to 6 bases and at J to 5 bases, leaving 9 bases not matched to a gene. The germline CDR1 and CDR2 sequences are SGHTA and FQGNSA. The CDR3 is 15 residues long.

The J gene is TRBJ2-3, the V gene TRBV18; 10 nucleotides align to TRBD2. J gave up 12 bases and V 2 bases, and 14 bases lay outside the gene matches. The CDR3 runs 16 residues. Germline V lookup: CDR1 KGHSH, CDR2 LQKENI. Here the CDR3 DNA reads TGTGCCAGCTCACCAAGGACTAGCGGCACCGTTGGAGTCCAGTATTTT. This translates into CASSPRTSGTVGVQYF.

The chain uses TRBV5-4 and TRBJ1-4; weak D call: TRBD1 (5 bases). The CDR3 is made up of 13 amino acids. V was clipped by 3 bases and J by 5 bases, with 8 bases between them. Germline-derived CDR1 and CDR2 are SGHNT and YYREEE (reference sequence). The CDR3 is CASSSRDNEKLFF. The CDR3 coding sequence is TGTGCCAGCAGCTCCCGGGACAATGAAAAACTGTTTTTT.